Described below is a single T cell receptor beta chain sequence and its context. Its target is not known. Produced via immunoSEQ multiplex PCR; TCRdb's table is partial and in-frame only. The data show some 80,000 clones, with 85% to 95% seen just once and approximately 20% held by the top ten. This entry belongs to a study of OX40 agonist ivuxolimab in advanced cancers. About the research overall: Dose-escalation patients were diagnosed with hepatocellular carcinoma, melanoma, renal cell cancer or head and neck cancer. Allowance was made for prior anti-PD-1, anti-PD-L1 or anti-CTLA-4 therapy, and 40% to 45% had some.

Overall study results and limits: Patients with a partial response at 0.1-3.0 mg/kg had among the lowest clonal expansion.

Source: CD4+ or CD8+ T cells sorted from blood, taken in a trial of the OX40 agonist ivuxolimab. This clonotype was sampled from an adult with an advanced solid tumor such as melanoma, head and neck, liver or kidney cancer.

CDR3 DNA: TGTGCCAGCAGTTACTATGGGGGATACACAGATACGCAGTATTTT. Its protein product is CASSYYGGYTDTQYF. V gene TRBV6-6 combines with J gene TRBJ2-3, with D perhaps TRBD1 or TRBD2 (5 bases each). V was cut by 1 base and J by 2 bases, with 10 bases left in between. Germline V gene sequence: CDR1 MNHNY, CDR2 SVGAGI (reference sequence). The CDR3 extends over 15 amino acids.